This T cell receptor beta chain is from a study of Graves' ophthalmopathy and Graves' hyperthyroidism. About the study: Before any treatment, peripheral blood was taken at the initial diagnosis.

Regarding this clonotype: Antigen: not known.

For repertoire sequencing, the TCR beta CDR3 regions were amplified from RNA transcripts. An initial RT-PCR round employing HTBI primers preceded a second-round multiplex PCR. TCRdb re-called the multiplex PCR reads through MiXCR, storing one row per CDR3 protein. The data show roughly 300,000 distinct CDR3 sequences, 15% to 20% seen once. What supplied the PBMCs was over 8.5 ml of fresh peripheral blood. Study-level points and caveats: Blood also harbored most expanded thyroid clonotypes above 0.001 frequency.

This receptor was identified in an adult man with Graves' ophthalmopathy. The sequenced sample consisted of peripheral blood.

The CDR3 nucleotides are TGTGCCAGCAGCCGAGACAGGACGGCTCAGCCCCAGCATTTT. Amino acid sequence: CASSRDRTAQPQHF. V usage is TRBV12-3 or TRBV12-4 and J usage is TRBJ1-5; D is perhaps TRBD1 (6 bases). V lost 6 bases to trimming and J lost 6 bases, with 15 bases between them. CDR3 length: 14 amino acids.